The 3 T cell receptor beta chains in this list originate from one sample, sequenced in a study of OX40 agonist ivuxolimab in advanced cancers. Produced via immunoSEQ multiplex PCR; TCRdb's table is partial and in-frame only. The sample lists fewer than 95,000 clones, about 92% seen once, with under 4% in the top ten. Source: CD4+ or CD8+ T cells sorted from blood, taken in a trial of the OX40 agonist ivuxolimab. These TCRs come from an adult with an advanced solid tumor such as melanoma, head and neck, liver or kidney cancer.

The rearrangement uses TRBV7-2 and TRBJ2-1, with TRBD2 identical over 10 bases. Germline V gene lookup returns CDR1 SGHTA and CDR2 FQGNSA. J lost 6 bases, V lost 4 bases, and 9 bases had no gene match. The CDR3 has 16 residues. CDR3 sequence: CASSSGVSGRSNEQFF. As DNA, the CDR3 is TGTGCCAGCAGCTCCGGGGTTAGCGGGAGGTCCAATGAGCAGTTCTTC.

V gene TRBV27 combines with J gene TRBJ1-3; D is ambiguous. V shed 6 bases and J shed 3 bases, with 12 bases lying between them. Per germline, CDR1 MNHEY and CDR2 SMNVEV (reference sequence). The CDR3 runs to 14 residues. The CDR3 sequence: CASSLKAVGNTIYF. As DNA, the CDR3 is TGTGCCAGCAGCCTTAAGGCCGTTGGAAACACCATATATTTT.

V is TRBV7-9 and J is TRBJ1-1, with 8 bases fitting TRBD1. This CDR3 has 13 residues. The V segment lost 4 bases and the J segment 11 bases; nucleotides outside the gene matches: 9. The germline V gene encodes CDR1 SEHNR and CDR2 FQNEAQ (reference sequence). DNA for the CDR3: TGTGCCAGCAGCTCGACAGGGGCCCTGCTCGCTTTCTTT. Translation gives CASSSTGALLAFF.